A single sample gave rise to the 4 T cell receptor beta chains below, sequenced in a study of T cell changes during pregnancy in multiple sclerosis. Profiling relied on immunoSEQ multiplex PCR, and the TCRdb table lists in-frame clones only, not all of them. The sample lists about 75,000 clones, 90% to 95% seen once, with over 0.12% in the top ten. The material sequenced was CD4+ T cells from peripheral blood mononuclear cells, taken after pregnancy. The origin of the receptors is a female donor with multiple sclerosis, enrolled in a pregnancy study.

This chain uses TRBV19 with TRBJ2-5, with 10 bases that match TRBD1. V lost 5 bases and J lost 5; bases outside the gene matches: 8. The CDR3 runs to 15 residues. Germline loops: CDR1 LNHDA, CDR2 SQIVND (reference sequence). The CDR3 loop reads CASSLGQGESETQYF. CDR3 sequence (DNA): TGTGCCAGTAGTCTCGGACAGGGGGAATCGGAGACCCAGTACTTC.

The chain joins TRBV7-2 to TRBJ2-1, with D possibly being TRBD1 (6 bases). The CDR3 loop spans 16 amino acids. V lost 1 base and J 0 bases, leaving 10 bases between the germline ends. Germline V gene sequence: CDR1 SGHTA, CDR2 FQGNSA. CDR3 sequence reads: CASSLVGTSSYNEQFF. The CDR3 nucleotides read TGTGCCAGCAGCTTAGTAGGGACAAGCTCCTACAATGAGCAGTTCTTC. Using reference TRBV7-2 and TRBJ2-1 for the parts outside the CDR3, the full variable domain is GAGVSQSPSNKVTEKGKDVELRCDPISGHTALYWYRQSLGQGLEFLIYFQGNSAPDKSGLPSDRFSAERTGGSVSTLTIQRTQQEDSAVYLCASSLVGTSSYNEQFFGPGTRLTVL.

The rearrangement links TRBV4-3 to TRBJ2-3, with TRBD1 matching over 7 bases. Trimming cost V 3 bases and J 3 bases; bases outside gene matches: 12. From germline, CDR1 is LGHNA and CDR2 YSLEER. The CDR3 totals 17 residues. The CDR3 DNA follows: TGCGCCAGCAGCCACACTAACAGGGGACCGGGGACAGATACGCAGTATTTT. Protein sequence: CASSHTNRGPGTDTQYF.

This chain links TRBV29-1 with TRBJ1-2; D gene uncertain. Trimming removed 7 bases at V and 4 bases at J, with 19 bases between. CDR3 size: 14 residues. Germline V gives CDR1 SQVTM, CDR2 ANQGSEA. The CDR3 DNA is TGCAGCGCCGAGGAGTTCCCCGGCAGCTATGGCTACACCTTC. Translated, it gives CSAEEFPGSYGYTF.